The 27 T cell receptor beta chains listed next were all sequenced from one sample in a study of T cell clones after liver transplantation. Only in-frame clones appear in the TCRdb table, and some are missing; sequencing was by immunoSEQ multiplex PCR. The data contain some 57,000 clones, roughly 71% of them singletons. The specimen was CD4+ T cells from blood, collected at the 22-month timepoint. The source is a human patient who received a liver transplant. Some T cells may be graft donor cells.

The CDR3 DNA is TGTGCCAGCAGGGTTGATTATGGCTACACCTTC. It is translated as CASRVDYGYTF. The genes are TRBV2 and TRBJ1-2; D is ambiguous. From germline, CDR1 is SNHLY and CDR2 FYNNEI. The CDR3 is made up of 11 amino acids. V shed 6 bases and J shed 5 bases, with 7 bases lying between them.

This chain links TRBV28 with TRBJ2-3; D call uncertain. The CDR3 is 12 amino acids. The V gene's germline CDR1 is MDHEN and CDR2 SYDVKM. The V end was cut by 5 bases, the J end by 8 bases, with 11 bases between. DNA for the CDR3: TGTGCCAGCAGTACCTCAACGGGTACGCAGTATTTT. Residues: CASSTSTGTQYF.

The chain recombines TRBV7-9 with TRBJ1-3; D call uncertain. The CDR3 sequence is 14 residues long. Trimming took off 1 base at V and 2 bases at J, with 6 bases between the two ends. The germline gives CDR1 SEHNR, CDR2 FQNEAQ (reference sequence). The CDR3 is CASSLDVAGNTIYF. CDR3 DNA: TGTGCCAGCAGCTTAGACGTGGCTGGAAACACCATATATTTT.

The J gene is TRBJ1-5, the V gene TRBV28, with a tentative D call TRBD1 (6 bases). This CDR3 spans 15 amino acids. V shed 5 bases and J shed 1 base, with 12 bases lying between them. Germline V gives CDR1 MDHEN, CDR2 SYDVKM. CDR3 sequence reads: CASSPTQGSNQPQHF. In DNA form, the CDR3 reads TGTGCCAGCAGTCCAACACAGGGAAGCAATCAGCCCCAGCATTTT.

The DNA of the CDR3 is TGTGCCAGCAGCCAAGAGCTGACTTCAGATACGCAGTATTTT. It specifies CASSQELTSDTQYF. The rearrangement links TRBV14 to TRBJ2-3; D unclear. Trimming removed 0 bases at V and 4 bases at J, with 8 bases between. The CDR3 length is 14 residues. Germline CDR1 SGHDN, CDR2 FVKESK.

The V gene is TRBV5-6, the J gene TRBJ2-2; D is unclear. Looked up from germline, CDR1 is SGHDT and CDR2 is YYEEEE. The germline V and J ends were trimmed by 4 bases and 6 bases, with 10 bases remaining between them. The CDR3 loop spans 13 amino acids. CDR3 DNA sequence: TGTGCCAGCAGCCAAGTCACCGCCGGGGAGCTGTTTTTT. Translating it yields CASSQVTAGELFF.

The V and J genes are TRBV7-2 and TRBJ2-7, with TRBD2 matching 9 bases. After removal of 3 bases from V and 3 bases from J, the junction contained 6 bases not matched to a gene. Germline V CDR1 and CDR2: SGHTA, FQGNSA. CDR3 size: 15 residues. The CDR3 here is CASSLGLAGSYEQYF. Here the CDR3 DNA reads TGTGCCAGCAGCTTGGGGCTAGCGGGGAGCTACGAGCAGTACTTC.

The chain is built from TRBV6-9 and TRBJ1-6; TRBD1 matches at 7 bases. CDR1 is MNHGY and CDR2 is SVAAGI in the germline V gene. V shed 3 bases and J 5 bases; nucleotides not matched to a gene: 4. The CDR3 totals 15 residues. CDR3: CASSYTTGDNSPLHF. The CDR3 DNA sequence: TGTGCCAGCAGTTACACAACAGGGGATAATTCACCCCTCCACTTT.

This rearrangement joins TRBV9 to TRBJ2-2; D perhaps matches TRBD1 (6 bases). There are 15 residues in the CDR3. V lost 4 bases and J 4 bases, leaving 14 bases between the germline ends. CDR1 is SGDLS, CDR2 YYNGEE, per germline. The CDR3 DNA reads TGTGCCAGCAGCCTAGAAACAGGGATCACCGGGGAGCTGTTTTTT. Its protein is CASSLETGITGELFF. Full variable domain (rest looked up from reference TRBV9 and TRBJ2-2): DSGVTQTPKHLITATGQRVTLRCSPRSGDLSVYWYQQSLDQGLQFLIQYYNGEERAKGNILERFSAQQFPDLHSELNLSSLELGDSALYFCASSLETGITGELFFGEGSRLTVL.

This clone was seen only a few times. The same CDR3 can be traced to other DNA sequences in this sample. The J gene is TRBJ1-5, the V gene TRBV5-1, with TRBD1 matching over 7 bases. Germline CDR1 is SGHRS and CDR2 is YFSETQ. After removal of 0 bases from V and 6 bases from J, the junction contained 3 bases not matched to a gene. The CDR3 loop spans 14 amino acids. The CDR3 DNA sequence: TGCGCCAGCAGCTTGGGACAGGGCGGTCAGCCCCAGCATTTT. It codes for CASSLGQGGQPQHF.

The chain employs TRBV19 and TRBJ1-5; the D is unclear. The germline CDR1 and CDR2 sequences are LNHDA and SQIVND (reference sequence). This CDR3 has 17 residues. Trimming pared 0 bases from V and 0 bases from J, leaving 12 bases between. The CDR3 DNA reads as TGTGCCAGTAGTATAGATCCCCTCGGTCCTAGCAATCAGCCCCAGCATTTT. This translates into CASSIDPLGPSNQPQHF.

This clone was seen a single time. This chain connects TRBV4-2 to TRBJ1-6; 7 bases map to TRBD1. Per the germline V gene, CDR1 is LGHNA and CDR2 is YNFKEQ. The V and J ends lost 2 bases and 7 bases, in that order; junction bases with no gene match: 11. The CDR3 has 17 residues. The CDR3 sequence: CASSQMTGSSKNSPLHF. DNA of the CDR3: TGTGCCAGCAGCCAAATGACAGGGAGTTCTAAGAATTCACCCCTCCACTTT.

The gene calls are TRBV5-6 and TRBJ1-4; D gene ambiguous. The CDR3 extends over 14 amino acids. V shed 2 bases and J shed 0 bases, with 5 bases lying between them. The germline CDR1 and CDR2 sequences are SGHDT and YYEEEE. The CDR3: CASSLGSTNEKLFF. DNA for the CDR3: TGTGCCAGCAGCTTAGGATCAACTAATGAAAAACTGTTTTTT.

V usage is TRBV19 and J usage is TRBJ1-5, with D unclear. Germline CDR1 LNHDA, CDR2 SQIVND (reference sequence). The V end was cut by 6 bases, the J end by 10 bases, with 19 bases between. This CDR3 is built from 14 residues. CDR3 region: CASSPDGLGGPQHF. In DNA form, the CDR3 reads TGTGCCAGTAGCCCAGACGGGCTAGGTGGTCCCCAGCATTTT.

The gene calls are TRBV2 and TRBJ2-2; TRBD1 or TRBD2 may be the D gene (5 bases each). The V end lost 7 bases, the J end lost 5 bases, and 20 bases lay between the germline ends. This CDR3 contains 16 residues. CDR1 is SNHLY, CDR2 FYNNEI, per germline. CDR3 DNA: TGTGCCAGCACCCCTAGTGAGGGGCGAGTGACCGGGGAGCTGTTTTTT. This encodes CASTPSEGRVTGELFF.

The chain has TRBV18 and TRBJ2-3; D not certain. The CDR3 contains 15 residues. Trimming shortened V by 0 bases and J by 2 bases, and 9 bases separated the two germline ends. CDR1 is KGHSH and CDR2 is LQKENI in the germline V gene. The CDR3 DNA is TGTGCCAGCTCACCACCGTCCATTCTCACAGATACGCAGTATTTT. Translation: CASSPPSILTDTQYF.

This clone was picked up a small number of times. The J gene is TRBJ2-3, the V gene TRBV10-1; maybe TRBD2 (5 bases). CDR1 is WNHNN and CDR2 is SYGVQD in the germline V gene (reference sequence). V lost 2 bases to trimming and J lost 3 bases, with 15 bases between them. There are 16 residues in the CDR3. In DNA, the CDR3 is TGCGCCAGCAGTGAGGAGGGTCGGGGAATTACAGATACGCAGTATTTT. Translating it yields CASSEEGRGITDTQYF.

This chain uses TRBV10-2 with TRBJ1-6, with D tentatively TRBD1 (5 bases). CDR3 size: 15 residues. Germline V CDR1 and CDR2: WSHSY, SAAADI. Trimming stripped 2 bases from V and 7 bases from J, with 12 bases between. The CDR3 sequence: CASSEGRAENSPLHF. DNA for the CDR3: TGCGCCAGCAGTGAGGGCAGGGCGGAGAATTCACCCCTCCACTTT.

The chain employs TRBV2 and TRBJ1-2; D is unresolved. Germline CDR1 SNHLY, CDR2 FYNNEI. This CDR3 is built from 14 residues. The ends were cut back, 7 bases at V and 8 bases at J, with 20 bases in the middle. The CDR3 bases are TGTGCCAGCAATGATCGGCCAGACACCAAGGGCTACACCTTC. Residues: CASNDRPDTKGYTF.

The chain recombines TRBV7-2 with TRBJ2-1; D remains ambiguous. Trimming left V 1 base short and J 7 bases short, with 5 bases between. This CDR3 has 12 amino acids. CDR1 is SGHTA, CDR2 FQGNSA, per germline. CDR3 loop: CASSLVRNEQFF. CDR3 bases: TGTGCCAGCAGCTTAGTGAGGAATGAGCAGTTCTTC.

The chain employs TRBV6-1 and TRBJ1-5; D perhaps matches TRBD1 (6 bases). In germline, CDR1 is MNHNS, CDR2 SASEGT. Trimming removed 7 bases from V and 5 bases from J, with 6 bases in between. The length of the CDR3 is 11 residues. The CDR3 sequence is CASKGDQPQHF. CDR3 coding DNA: TGTGCCAGCAAGGGGGATCAGCCCCAGCATTTT.

This rearrangement joins TRBV10-3 to TRBJ1-5; D is possibly TRBD1 (6 bases). The CDR3 covers 14 residues. Germline CDR1 and CDR2: ENHRY and SYGVKD. Trimming left V 0 bases short and J 6 bases short, with 9 bases between. The CDR3 coding sequence is TGTGCCATCAGTGAGTCAGACAGGACTCAGCCCCAGCATTTT. Translation: CAISESDRTQPQHF.

In this sample, this clone turned up a few times. The chain links TRBV12-5 to TRBJ2-5, with D maybe TRBD2 (6 bases). This CDR3 has 16 residues. V lost 0 bases and J 2 bases, leaving 13 bases between the germline ends. In germline, CDR1 is LGHNT, CDR2 FRNRAP. CDR3 sequence: CASGLVGWGEQETQYF. The DNA for the CDR3 is TGTGCTAGTGGTTTGGTAGGCTGGGGGGAACAAGAGACCCAGTACTTC.

This clone was counted only a few times. This chain connects TRBV10-3 to TRBJ1-5; D is undetermined. V shed 4 bases and J shed 1 base, with 8 bases lying between them. This CDR3 is built from 14 residues. CDR1 is ENHRY, CDR2 SYGVKD, per germline. The CDR3 DNA sequence: TGTGCCATCAGTGGGTCAGAAAGCAATCAGCCCCAGCATTTT. Its translation is CAISGSESNQPQHF.

The chain joins TRBV7-3 to TRBJ1-2, with unresolved D. The CDR3 is made up of 14 amino acids. Trimming stripped 2 bases from V and 3 bases from J, with 10 bases between. Germline V gene sequence: CDR1 SGHTA, CDR2 FQGTGA. In DNA, the CDR3 is TGTGCCAGCAGCTTAGCGGCAAAGCACTATGGCTACACCTTC. Amino acid sequence: CASSLAAKHYGYTF.

The chain is built from TRBV10-3 and TRBJ1-5; D gene ambiguous. Looked up from germline, CDR1 is ENHRY and CDR2 is SYGVKD. V was trimmed by 6 bases and J by 3 bases, leaving 6 bases between them. The CDR3 extends over 12 amino acids. The CDR3 bases are TGTGCCATCAGCCCCACCAATCAGCCCCAGCATTTT. This codes for CAISPTNQPQHF.

The rearrangement joins TRBV4-1 to TRBJ2-5, with D uncertain. The germline gives CDR1 MGHRA, CDR2 YSYEKL. V was trimmed by 0 bases and J by 1 base, leaving 12 bases between them. The CDR3 is made up of 16 amino acids. The CDR3 region is CASSQDLRAGQETQYF. In DNA, the CDR3 is TGCGCCAGCAGCCAAGATCTTAGGGCAGGCCAAGAGACCCAGTACTTC.